The rows below give T cell receptor beta chains drawn from one sample of a study of T cells in Graves' hyperthyroidism and ophthalmopathy. TCRdb re-called the multiplex PCR reads through MiXCR, storing one row per CDR3 protein. In the table there are about 570,000 distinct CDR3 sequences, around 46% of which are singletons. Sample: peripheral blood or thyroid tissue (not recorded which). The origin of the receptors is an adult woman with Graves' disease, either hyperthyroidism or ophthalmopathy (not recorded which). The CDR3 runs from the conserved cysteine through the conserved F or W. The order of the fields is J gene, V gene, D gene, clone size, CDR3 protein, CDR3 DNA. D genes are given only for firm matches. A clone size is listed for some rows: how often the clone was seen (once, few, many), or a class if it is expanded.

TRBJ2-2	TRBV29-1	-	few	CSVGTSTGELFF	TGCAGCGTAGGGACTTCGACCGGGGAGCTGTTTTTT
TRBJ2-5	TRBV20-1	-	many	CSASLVGMRQETQYF	TGCAGTGCTAGTCTTGTCGGGATGCGCCAAGAGACCCAGTACTTC
TRBJ2-7	TRBV7-9	-	many	CASSPVGWRTPYEQYF	TGTGCCAGCAGCCCCGTGGGATGGCGCACACCCTACGAGCAGTACTTC
TRBJ2-7	TRBV4-1	-	many	CASSQGPEGVYF	TGCGCCAGCAGCCAAGGGCCGGAAGGGGTTTACTTC
TRBJ2-7	TRBV20-1	TRBD1	-	CSASGQGSYEQYF	TGCAGTGCTAGCGGACAGGGGTCCTACGAGCAGTACTTC
TRBJ2-6	TRBV25-1	TRBD1	-	CASSALGTGGTGANVLTF	TGTGCCAGCAGTGCACTCGGGACAGGGGGCACTGGGGCCAACGTCCTGACTTTC
TRBJ1-1	TRBV12-3/TRBV12-4	TRBD1	-	CASSLGTGLRAFF	TGTGCCAGCAGTTTAGGGACAGGGTTACGAGCTTTCTTT
TRBJ1-2	TRBV10-2	TRBD1	-	CASSGQGIAVNYGYTF	TGCGCCAGCAGTGGACAGGGAATCGCTGTTAACTATGGCTACACCTTC
TRBJ1-2	TRBV5-1	-	many	CASSFGGMGYTF	TGCGCCAGCAGCTTTGGGGGCATGGGCTACACCTTC
TRBJ2-5	TRBV2	-	many	CARGIQGGKTQYF	TGTGCCAGGGGGATTCAGGGGGGGAAGACCCAGTACTTC
TRBJ1-1	TRBV28	TRBD1	-	CASSLRQGGTKAFF	TGTGCCAGCAGTCTCCGACAGGGGGGCACTAAAGCTTTCTTT
TRBJ1-3	TRBV7-9	-	-	CASSLKGSGNTIYF	TGTGCCAGCAGCTTAAAAGGGTCTGGAAACACCATATATTTT
TRBJ1-3	TRBV2	-	-	CASGRESGNTIYF	TGTGCCTCCGGCCGGGAGTCAGGAAACACCATATATTTT
TRBJ2-7	TRBV12-3/TRBV12-4	-	once	CASSQRHREQYF	TGTGCCAGCAGCCAAAGACACCGGGAGCAGTACTTC
TRBJ1-2	TRBV2	TRBD1	-	CASFGTGENYGYTF	TGTGCCAGCTTCGGAACAGGGGAAAACTATGGCTACACCTTC
TRBJ2-5	TRBV7-9	-	many	CASSPGEGALVTQYF	TGTGCCAGCAGCCCCGGGGAGGGGGCGCTTGTGACCCAGTACTTC